Listed here are 27 T cell receptor beta chains from one sample, sequenced in a study of early T cells in non-severe SARS-CoV-2 infection (dated by TCRdb to the early 2020s). Library preparation was by 5' RACE. Instrument used: NextSeq 500. TCRdb took the public reads, trimmed them with fastp at Q25, ran MiXCR for clone calling and kept in-frame beta chains. CDR3 protein duplicates are merged, each entry listing the most common genes and DNA. This sample holds some 45,000 distinct CDR3 sequences; about 4.2% were observed only once. Together, the top ten hold approximately 5.9% of the sample. Material for sequencing was whole blood. The receptors come from an adult who was a healthcare worker with PCR-confirmed SARS-CoV-2 infection or an uninfected control (not recorded which).

This clonotype was picked up many times. This chain connects TRBV7-3 to TRBJ2-3, with D perhaps matching TRBD2 (6 bases). The CDR3 consists of 15 residues. Germline CDR1 and CDR2: SGHTA and FQGTGA. Deletions cut 4 bases from V and 0 bases from J, with 11 bases between. CDR3 sequence reads: CASSSSGYSTDTQYF. The CDR3 region has the DNA TGTGCCAGCAGCTCCAGCGGGTATAGCACAGATACGCAGTATTTT.

Ten or more counts support this clonotype. V gene TRBV10-3 combines with J gene TRBJ2-6, with D possibly matching TRBD1 (6 bases). Trimming stripped 7 bases from V and 0 bases from J, with 16 bases between. Germline V gene sequence: CDR1 ENHRY, CDR2 SYGVKD. This CDR3 spans 17 amino acids. The CDR3 region has the DNA TGTGCCATCAAGAATAGGGACACCCCCTCTGGGGCCAACGTCCTGACTTTC. Its translation is CAIKNRDTPSGANVLTF.

This clonotype was picked up many times. The J gene is TRBJ2-2, the V gene TRBV27; D call uncertain. The CDR3 has 12 amino acids. Germline V CDR1 and CDR2: MNHEY, SMNVEV (reference sequence). V was trimmed by 11 bases and J by 4 bases, leaving 11 bases between them. In DNA form, the CDR3 reads TGTGCCGTAAATACCCTCACCGGGGAGCTGTTTTTT. Its protein is CAVNTLTGELFF.

The V gene is TRBV15, the J gene TRBJ2-2, with 8 bases fitting TRBD2. CDR3 length equals 16 residues. Germline assignment: CDR1 LNHNV and CDR2 YYDKDF (reference sequence). After removal of 3 bases from V and 2 bases from J, the junction contained 5 bases not matched to a gene. The CDR3: CATSRESGSNTGELFF. The CDR3 DNA reads as TGTGCCACCAGCAGGGAGAGCGGGAGCAACACCGGGGAGCTGTTTTTT.

This clonotype was seen a few times. CDR3 loop: CASFTQGAGELFF. The CDR3 bases are TGCGCCAGCTTTACACAGGGGGCCGGGGAGCTGTTTTTT. The genes are TRBV5-1 and TRBJ2-2, with 8 bases lining up with TRBD1. The V gene end was trimmed by 7 bases and the J gene end by 6 bases; junction bases not matched to a gene: 5. Per the germline V gene, CDR1 is SGHRS and CDR2 is YFSETQ. This CDR3 comprises 13 residues. Filled out from reference TRBV5-1 and TRBJ2-2, the complete variable domain reads KAGVTQTPRYLIKTRGQQVTLSCSPISGHRSVSWYQQTPGQGLQFLFEYFSETQRNKGNFPGRFSGRQFSNSRSEMNVSTLELGDSALYLCASFTQGAGELFFGEGSRLTVL.

At least ten counts were recorded for this clonotype. This chain links TRBV5-1 with TRBJ1-1; D call uncertain. Germline V gene sequence: CDR1 SGHRS, CDR2 YFSETQ. V shed 2 bases and J shed 4 bases, with 12 bases lying between them. The CDR3 length is 14 residues. CDR3 sequence reads: CASSFAGDRTEAFF. CDR3 nucleotide sequence: TGCGCCAGCAGCTTCGCGGGTGATCGCACTGAAGCTTTCTTT.

The sample holds many counts of this clonotype. The V call is TRBV7-9, the J call TRBJ1-1, with TRBD1 matching over 7 bases. The J segment lost 7 bases and the V segment lost 5 bases, leaving 13 bases of the junction unmatched. The CDR3 extends over 15 amino acids. Germline loops: CDR1 SEHNR, CDR2 FQNEAQ (reference sequence). This chain's CDR3 is CASSEPTGSGGEAFF. The DNA of the CDR3 is TGTGCCAGCAGCGAACCGACAGGGTCAGGTGGTGAAGCTTTCTTT.

This clonotype has a count of ten or more. V and J are TRBV20-1 and TRBJ2-1; a weak D match, TRBD2 (5 bases). Trimming removed 0 bases at V and 12 bases at J, with 15 bases between. CDR3 length: 13 amino acids. Germline lookup yields CDR1 DFQATT and CDR2 SNEGSKA (reference sequence). The CDR3 loop is CSARDRRGSGQFF. The CDR3 DNA reads as TGCAGTGCTAGAGATCGACGTGGGAGTGGGCAGTTCTTC.

This chain joins TRBV10-3 and TRBJ2-7; either TRBD1 or TRBD2 may supply D (5 bases each). The V end lost 3 bases, the J end lost 6 bases, and 12 bases lay between the germline ends. Germline V gene data show CDR1 as ENHRY and CDR2 as SYGVKD. CDR3 length: 13 amino acids. The CDR3 sequence: CAISDTPGTEQYF. CDR3 DNA sequence: TGTGCCATCAGTGATACTCCCGGGACCGAGCAGTACTTC.

This chain connects TRBV5-8 to TRBJ1-6, with unresolved D. With 0 bases removed from V and 8 bases from J, the gap between germline ends came to 12 bases. This CDR3 spans 15 amino acids. CDR1 is SGHTS, CDR2 YDEGEE, per germline. The CDR3 here is CASSLGHPRDSPLHF. The CDR3 coding sequence is TGTGCCAGCAGCTTGGGCCACCCTCGCGATTCACCCCTCCACTTT.

This clonotype occurred many times. This sequence joins TRBV6-5 and TRBJ1-5; no clear D. CDR1 and CDR2 from the germline V gene are MNHEY and SVGAGI. The CDR3 runs to 13 residues. With 7 bases removed from V and 6 bases from J, the gap between germline ends came to 13 bases. CDR3 region: CASTTRRGQPQHF. The CDR3 nucleotides are TGTGCCAGCACCACCCGTCGGGGTCAGCCCCAGCATTTT.

This clonotype has at least ten counts. The chain combines TRBV7-6 with TRBJ2-7; 10 bases map to TRBD1. The CDR3 consists of 16 residues. CDR1 is SGHVS, CDR2 FNYEAQ, per germline. After removal of 6 bases from V and 5 bases from J, the junction contained 13 bases not matched to a gene. In DNA form, the CDR3 reads TGTGCCAGCAGTCTTACCACCGGGACAGGGGATGACGAGCAGTACTTC. This codes for CASSLTTGTGDDEQYF.

This clonotype came up many times. The chain joins TRBV7-8 to TRBJ1-1, with 7 bases fitting TRBD1. CDR1 is SGHVS and CDR2 is FQNEAQ in the germline V gene. This CDR3 spans 13 amino acids. The junction had 5 bases not matched to a gene; V was cut back by 6 bases and J by 4 bases. Written as DNA, the CDR3 is TGTGCCAGCAGGACAGGGTACCCCACTGAAGCTTTCTTT. Translating gives CASRTGYPTEAFF.

This clonotype was seen at least ten times. The J gene is TRBJ2-1, the V gene TRBV2; D is unresolved. CDR3 length: 16 amino acids. The ends were cut back, 2 bases at V and 7 bases at J, with 18 bases in the middle. CDR1 SNHLY and CDR2 FYNNEI come from the germline V gene. CDR3 nucleotides: TGTGCCAGCAGTGAATACGGCGCTTCGGGCTGGAATGAGCAGTTCTTC. As protein: CASSEYGASGWNEQFF.

The sample holds many counts of this clonotype. This chain links TRBV15 with TRBJ2-7; TRBD1 aligns across 10 bases. J gave up 4 bases and V 0 bases, and 6 bases lay outside the gene matches. Germline CDR1 LNHNV, CDR2 YYDKDF (reference sequence). The CDR3 is 16 residues long. This CDR3 is CATSRDPVGQGYEQYF. CDR3 nucleotide sequence: TGTGCCACCAGCAGAGATCCTGTGGGACAGGGGTACGAGCAGTACTTC. Using reference TRBV15 and TRBJ2-7 for the parts outside the CDR3, the full variable domain is DAMVIQNPRYQVTQFGKPVTLSCSQTLNHNVMYWYQQKSSQAPKLLFHYYDKDFNNEADTPDNFQSRRPNTSFCFLDIRSPGLGDTAMYLCATSRDPVGQGYEQYFGPGTRLTVT.

This clonotype came up many times. The chain employs TRBV7-2 and TRBJ2-3, with a possible D match to TRBD2 (6 bases). This CDR3 has 15 amino acids. CDR1 SGHTA and CDR2 FQGNSA come from the germline V gene. V was shortened by 0 bases and J by 8 bases, with 15 bases between the two germline ends. CDR3 residues: CASSLAALAMGTQYF. CDR3 in DNA: TGTGCCAGCAGCTTAGCGGCCCTAGCGATGGGTACGCAGTATTTT. The complete variable domain, with remaining parts taken from reference TRBV7-2 and TRBJ2-3, reads GAGVSQSPSNKVTEKGKDVELRCDPISGHTALYWYRQSLGQGLEFLIYFQGNSAPDKSGLPSDRFSAERTGGSVSTLTIQRTQQEDSAVYLCASSLAALAMGTQYFGPGTRLTVL.

The gene calls are TRBV20-1 and TRBJ2-3; unclear D gene. The CDR3 loop spans 15 amino acids. V lost 6 bases to trimming and J lost 1 base, with 17 bases between them. The germline gives CDR1 DFQATT, CDR2 SNEGSKA (reference sequence). The CDR3 DNA is TGCAGTGCCTCGGCCGGGCACCGGGGCACAGATACGCAGTATTTT. It yields the protein CSASAGHRGTDTQYF.

This chain connects TRBV12-3 or TRBV12-4 to TRBJ2-1, with 9 bases matching TRBD2. CDR3 size: 14 residues. Trimming took 6 bases from V and 9 from J; bases not matched to a gene: 9. CDR3 bases: TGTGCCAGCAGCACTGGACTAGCGTGGTTTGAGCAGTTCTTC. Residues: CASSTGLAWFEQFF.

This chain connects TRBV7-2 to TRBJ2-3, with 10 bases that match TRBD2. V lost 4 bases to trimming and J lost 6 bases; unmatched junction nucleotides: 10. Germline loops: CDR1 SGHTA, CDR2 FQGNSA. The CDR3 has 16 residues. The CDR3 loop reads CASSWMSGGALDTQYF. The CDR3 region has the DNA TGTGCCAGCAGCTGGATGAGCGGGGGGGCCCTTGATACGCAGTATTTT. Supplemented by reference TRBV7-2 and TRBJ2-3, the full variable domain reads GAGVSQSPSNKVTEKGKDVELRCDPISGHTALYWYRQSLGQGLEFLIYFQGNSAPDKSGLPSDRFSAERTGGSVSTLTIQRTQQEDSAVYLCASSWMSGGALDTQYFGPGTRLTVL.

Ten or more counts support this clonotype. This CDR3 reads CASTRDNRGGSYTF. As DNA, the CDR3 is TGTGCCAGCACCCGAGATAACAGGGGGGGCAGCTACACCTTC. V is TRBV6-1 and J is TRBJ1-2; the match to TRBD1 covers 8 bases. Germline trimming cut 7 bases from V and 9 bases from J; bases unmatched to any gene: 13. CDR1 MNHNS and CDR2 SASEGT come from the germline V gene. This CDR3 has 14 amino acids.

The sample holds many counts of this clonotype. The V call is TRBV10-1, the J call TRBJ2-7; D is undetermined. The V and J ends lost 0 bases and 1 base respectively, with 7 bases between them. Germline V lookup: CDR1 WNHNN, CDR2 SYGVQD (reference sequence). The length of the CDR3 is 14 residues. The CDR3 DNA reads TGCGCCAGCAGTGAGTCGATAGGTTCCTACGAGCAGTACTTC. Its protein product is CASSESIGSYEQYF.

The CDR3 sequence: CSARSGTSGTVVWPGELFF. In nucleotides, the CDR3 is TGCAGTGCTAGATCCGGGACTAGCGGGACGGTAGTTTGGCCCGGGGAGCTGTTTTTT. The V and J genes are TRBV20-1 and TRBJ2-2; 13 bases fit TRBD2. The CDR3 loop spans 19 amino acids. The junction had 15 bases not matched to a gene; V was cut back by 2 bases and J by 6 bases. Looked up from germline, CDR1 is DFQATT and CDR2 is SNEGSKA (reference sequence).

In this sample, this clonotype turned up many times. V gene TRBV20-1 combines with J gene TRBJ2-1; TRBD2 is a possible D gene (5 bases). Trimming took 1 base from V and 3 from J, leaving 10 bases between them. The CDR3 totals 14 residues. Germline values: CDR1 DFQATT, CDR2 SNEGSKA (reference sequence). The CDR3 bases are TGCAGTGCTAGAGTTGAGGGCGGCTACAATGAGCAGTTCTTC. It encodes CSARVEGGYNEQFF.

Ten or more counts support this clonotype. The V and J genes are TRBV6-5 and TRBJ1-1, with D possibly matching TRBD1 (5 bases). This CDR3 spans 16 amino acids. With 6 bases removed from V and 1 base from J, the gap between germline ends came to 18 bases. Germline CDR1 reads MNHEY; CDR2 reads SVGAGI. The chain's CDR3 is CASRGPARTENTEAFF. Here the CDR3 DNA reads TGTGCCAGCAGGGGACCCGCCCGGACTGAGAACACTGAAGCTTTCTTT.

This clonotype came up many times. The chain links TRBV28 to TRBJ2-7; 8 nucleotides match TRBD1. This CDR3 region has 15 residues. The V segment lost 3 bases and the J segment 1 base; nucleotides outside the gene matches: 5. The germline CDR1 and CDR2 sequences are MDHEN and SYDVKM. This chain's CDR3 is CASSLSRQGSYEQYF. For the CDR3, the DNA is TGTGCCAGCAGTTTGTCCCGACAGGGGTCCTACGAGCAGTACTTC.

This clonotype was recorded at least ten times. The chain has TRBV19 and TRBJ2-3; 9 bases align to TRBD2. Per germline, CDR1 LNHDA and CDR2 SQIVND (reference sequence). The CDR3 contains 16 residues. V lost 7 bases to trimming and J lost 2 bases; unmatched junction nucleotides: 10. The CDR3 DNA follows: TGTGCCAGTAACCAAGGAAGACTAGCGGACACAGATACGCAGTATTTT. This encodes CASNQGRLADTDTQYF. Supplemented by reference TRBV19 and TRBJ2-3, the full variable domain reads DGGITQSPKYLFRKEGQNVTLSCEQNLNHDAMYWYRQDPGQGLRLIYYSQIVNDFQKGDIAEGYSVSREKKESFPLTVTSAQKNPTAFYLCASNQGRLADTDTQYFGPGTRLTVL.

This clonotype was recorded at least ten times. The chain has TRBV24-1 and TRBJ2-1; D gene ambiguous. CDR1 is KGHDR and CDR2 is SFDVKD in the germline V gene. This CDR3 spans 12 amino acids. V shed 3 bases and J shed 12 bases, with 11 bases lying between them. The CDR3 DNA sequence: TGTGCCACCAGTGATGCCAGTTCGGGGCAGTTCTTC. It yields the protein CATSDASSGQFF.